The T cell receptor beta chain under discussion was sequenced for a study of a mutant IDH1 vaccine in newly diagnosed glioma (dated by TCRdb to the early 2020s). Some background on the complete study: In the chemotherapy-containing groups, vaccination started alongside temozolomide cycles, whereas in patients who had radiotherapy alone it started 4-6 weeks after radiotherapy. Of the 30 or so patients who were treated, approximately 60% were male and roughly 38% were female, and the mean age was around 40 years. Prior to enrollment, patients had been given standard therapy consisting of radiotherapy alone, temozolomide alone, or radiochemotherapy with temozolomide, with the combination given to most patients. The week-35 safety follow-up was designated visit V12, and the week-47 end of study was designated visit V13. Peripheral blood was collected at six visits: V03 (baseline), V05, V07, V10, V12 and V13. For exploratory analyses, around 26 treated patients had longitudinal TCRB deep sequencing done wherever samples were available. What the research found in general, with its limitations: Availability determined which PBMC samples were chosen for TCRB deep sequencing. Vaccine-induced immune responses across multiple MHC alleles were detected in 93.3% of patients. No apparent relationship was observed between pseudoprogression and alterations in the top peripheral T cell clonotypes detected by TCRB sequencing. According to the authors, sample limitations meant that analyses of patient blood samples could not be reproduced.

As for this clone: No antigen is known for it. The record has no base qualities; no much larger clone is one base away.

Spanning cysteine to phenylalanine, the CDR3 consists of 15 amino acids. Just the 45-base CDR3 DNA is kept, in frame starting at base 1. According to the study, the label for this sample's time point signals: week 47, end of study. Every vaccine dose consisted of 300 ug of a 20-mer mutant IDH1 peptide in Montanide, administered subcutaneously together with topical imiquimod. Eight vaccinations were administered to patients in weeks 1, 3, 5, 7, 11, 15, 19 and 23, corresponding to visits V03 through V10. Newly diagnosed WHO grade 3 or 4 IDH1-mutant astrocytomas showing loss of nuclear ATRX were present in the donors. The samples were drawn from NOA16, a multicentre, single-arm, open-label phase I trial in Germany that tested a mutant IDH1 peptide vaccine in humans for the first time. Genomic DNA for TCRB sequencing was extracted from EDTA blood using the DNeasy Blood and Tissue Kit. Receptor amplification or capture employed the immunoSEQ multiplex PCR assay. The hsTCRB Kit was used according to the manufacturer's protocol to amplify rearranged TCR beta chain sequences. TCRB libraries were sequenced on an Illumina MiSeq. Per the original workflow: Demultiplexing, trimming and gene mapping were performed with the kit vendor's proprietary platform. TCRdb took this table from immuneACCESS and kept in-frame rearrangements with V and J called. Such tables lack part of the clones; where checked against another copy, unresolved V genes explain under half of the gap, and the rest is unexplained. The D gene and trimming were derived from the DNA, and the V and J assignments and clone size from that table. The sample table records tens of thousands of clones; approximately 84% of these occur just once. The biggest ten clones account for 3.5% to 4.5% of the sample.

The TCR was taken from a woman younger than 45 with glioma. Some clones in this sample may be carry-over from other donors' samples. The sequence joins TRBV21-1 to TRBJ2-7; the table names TRBD2, a call not compared with the DNA. TRBV21-1 is listed as a pseudogene. The source material was PBMCs, sampled from a glioma patient whose treatment included an IDH1 peptide vaccine. The CDR3 region: CASFSAGGPSYEQYF. The DNA sequence is as follows: TGTGCCAGCTTTTCGGCGGGAGGGCCCTCCTACGAGCAGTACTTC.